This TCR beta chain was obtained from a study of OX40 agonist ivuxolimab in advanced cancers. Study details: While on treatment, patients had intravenous ivuxolimab at 0.01 to 10 mg/kg every 2 weeks. The eligibility criteria allowed prior anti-PD-1, anti-PD-L1 or anti-CTLA-4 therapy, and around 38% had some. Partial response was recorded in three patients: one hepatocellular carcinoma and two cutaneous melanoma cases. Notes on the study in general: With doses of 0.1 to 3.0 mg/kg, CD4+ and CD8+ blood T cells had undergone clonal expansion by week 6.

In germline, CDR1 is SGHDT, CDR2 YYEEEE. The CDR3 spans 12 residues. As regards this clone: Its matching antigen is unknown. A junction end diverges from the germline sequence, so it may reflect a read error.

Using immunoSEQ multiplex PCR, the repertoire was profiled, and TCRdb retains in-frame clones only, with some absent. The sample includes over 80,000 clones, 85% to 90% seen only once; the top ten take roughly 5.5%. The sequence derives from an adult with an advanced solid tumor such as melanoma, head and neck, liver or kidney cancer. This material consisted of CD4+ or CD8+ T cells sorted from blood, taken in a trial of the OX40 agonist ivuxolimab. This sequence joins TRBV5-6 and TRBJ2-5; 10 bases fit TRBD2. DNA of the CDR3: TGTGCCAGCAGCGTAGCTAGCGGGGGCCCGCACTTC. Its protein is CASSVASGGPHF. Together with reference TRBV5-6 and TRBJ2-5, the CDR3 gives the full variable domain: DAGVTQSPTHLIKTRGQQVTLRCSPKSGHDTVSWYQQALGQGPQFIFQYYEEEERQRGNFPDRFSGHQFPNYSSELNVNALLLGDSALYLCASSVASGGPHFGPGTRLLVL.